This TCR beta chain was recorded in a study of cytotoxic CD8 clonotypes in ibrutinib-treated CLL. V lost 4 bases and J lost 9; bases outside the gene matches: 8. The germline V gene has CDR1 SGHTA and CDR2 FQGTGA. The CDR3 runs to 13 residues. The assay was immunoSEQ multiplex PCR, and TCRdb's table has in-frame clones only and misses some. Of some 85,000 clones detected, 77% appear once; the ten largest clones hold 20% to 25%. Sequenced here: PBMCs, sampled after 24 months of ibrutinib treatment. V gene TRBV7-3 combines with J gene TRBJ1-1, with 7 bases identical to TRBD1. This receptor was identified in a human donor with chronic lymphocytic leukemia. CDR3 region: CASSSQRQGKAFF. DNA for the CDR3: TGTGCCAGCAGCTCTCAACGACAGGGCAAAGCTTTCTTT. The full variable domain, rest sourced from reference TRBV7-3 and TRBJ1-1, is GAGVSQTPSNKVTEKGKYVELRCDPISGHTALYWYRQSLGQGPEFLIYFQGTGAADDSGLPNDRFFAVRPEGSVSTLKIQRTERGDSAVYLCASSSQRQGKAFFGQGTRLTVV.